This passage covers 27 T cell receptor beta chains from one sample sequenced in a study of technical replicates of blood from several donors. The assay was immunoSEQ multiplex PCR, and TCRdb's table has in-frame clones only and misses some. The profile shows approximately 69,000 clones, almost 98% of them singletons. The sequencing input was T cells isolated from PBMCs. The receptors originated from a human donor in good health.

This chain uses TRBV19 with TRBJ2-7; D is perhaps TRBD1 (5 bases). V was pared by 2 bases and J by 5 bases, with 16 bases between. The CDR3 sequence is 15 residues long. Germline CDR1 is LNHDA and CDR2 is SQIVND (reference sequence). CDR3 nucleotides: TGTGCCAGTAGTATATTTCTAGGACAAAACGACGAGCAGTACTTC. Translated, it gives CASSIFLGQNDEQYF.

The CDR3 DNA is TGTGCCAGCAGTTATAATTTCGGGGTGGAGAACACCTTC. This encodes CASSYNFGVENTF. The chain uses TRBV6-6 and TRBJ1-2; D is ambiguous. Trimming shortened V by 3 bases and J by 12 bases, and 17 bases separated the two germline ends. The germline V gene encodes CDR1 MNHNY and CDR2 SVGAGI (reference sequence). This CDR3 is built from 13 residues.

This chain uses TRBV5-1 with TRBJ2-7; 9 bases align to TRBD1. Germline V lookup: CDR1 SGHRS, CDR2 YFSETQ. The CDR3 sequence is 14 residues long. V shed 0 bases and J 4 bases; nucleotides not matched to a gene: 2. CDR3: CASSLDRGRYEQYF. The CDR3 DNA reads TGCGCCAGCAGCTTGGACAGGGGGCGTTACGAGCAGTACTTC.

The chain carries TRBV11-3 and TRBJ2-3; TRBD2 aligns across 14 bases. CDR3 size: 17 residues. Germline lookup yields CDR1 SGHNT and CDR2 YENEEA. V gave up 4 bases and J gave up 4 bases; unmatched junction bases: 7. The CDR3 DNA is TGTGCCAGCAGCTGGGGGACTAGCGGGAGATCGGCAGATACGCAGTATTTT. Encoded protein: CASSWGTSGRSADTQYF.

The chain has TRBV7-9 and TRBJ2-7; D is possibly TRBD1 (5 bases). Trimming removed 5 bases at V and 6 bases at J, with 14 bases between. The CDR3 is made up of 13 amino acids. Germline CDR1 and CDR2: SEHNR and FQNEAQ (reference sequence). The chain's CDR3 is CASSLWQGTEQYF. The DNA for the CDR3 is TGTGCCAGCAGCCTATGGCAGGGTACCGAGCAGTACTTC. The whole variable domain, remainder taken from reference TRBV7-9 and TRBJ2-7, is DTGVSQNPRHKITKRGQNVTFRCDPISEHNRLYWYRQTLGQGPEFLTYFQNEAQLEKSRLLSDRFSAERPKGSFSTLEIQRTEQGDSAMYLCASSLWQGTEQYFGPGTRLTVT.

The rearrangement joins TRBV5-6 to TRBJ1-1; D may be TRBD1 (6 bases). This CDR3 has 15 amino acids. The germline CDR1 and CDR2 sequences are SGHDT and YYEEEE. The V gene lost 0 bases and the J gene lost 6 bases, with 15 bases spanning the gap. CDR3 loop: CASSLEGQGHSEAFF. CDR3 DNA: TGTGCCAGCAGCTTGGAGGGTCAGGGGCACTCTGAAGCTTTCTTT. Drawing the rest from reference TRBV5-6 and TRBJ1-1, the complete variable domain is DAGVTQSPTHLIKTRGQQVTLRCSPKSGHDTVSWYQQALGQGPQFIFQYYEEEERQRGNFPDRFSGHQFPNYSSELNVNALLLGDSALYLCASSLEGQGHSEAFFGQGTRLTVV.

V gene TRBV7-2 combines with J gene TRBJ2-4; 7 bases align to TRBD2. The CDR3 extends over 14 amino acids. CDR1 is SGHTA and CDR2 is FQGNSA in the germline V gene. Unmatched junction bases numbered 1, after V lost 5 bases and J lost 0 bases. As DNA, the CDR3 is TGTGCCAGCAGCGGCGGGGGAGCCAAAAACATTCAGTACTTC. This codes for CASSGGGAKNIQYF. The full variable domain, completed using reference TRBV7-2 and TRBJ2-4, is GAGVSQSPSNKVTEKGKDVELRCDPISGHTALYWYRQSLGQGLEFLIYFQGNSAPDKSGLPSDRFSAERTGGSVSTLTIQRTQQEDSAVYLCASSGGGAKNIQYFGAGTRLSVL.

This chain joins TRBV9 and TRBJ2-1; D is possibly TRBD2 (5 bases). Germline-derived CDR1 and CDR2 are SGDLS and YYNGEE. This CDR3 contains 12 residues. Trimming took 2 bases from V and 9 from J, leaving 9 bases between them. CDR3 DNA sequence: TGTGCCAGCAGCGTGGACGGAGGTGAGCAGTTCTTC. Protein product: CASSVDGGEQFF.

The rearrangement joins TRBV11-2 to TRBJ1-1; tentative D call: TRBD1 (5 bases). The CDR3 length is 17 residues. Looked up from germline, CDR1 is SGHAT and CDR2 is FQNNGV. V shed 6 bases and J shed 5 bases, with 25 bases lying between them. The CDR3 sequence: CASRSTIDSAEGTEAFF. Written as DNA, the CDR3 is TGTGCCAGCAGATCCACAATAGACAGCGCGGAGGGTACTGAAGCTTTCTTT.

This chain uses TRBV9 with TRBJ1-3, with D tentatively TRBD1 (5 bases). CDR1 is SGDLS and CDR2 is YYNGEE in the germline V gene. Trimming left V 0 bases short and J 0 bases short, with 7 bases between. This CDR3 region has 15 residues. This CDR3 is CASSVEGISGNTIYF. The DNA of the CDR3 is TGTGCCAGCAGCGTAGAGGGGATCTCTGGAAACACCATATATTTT.

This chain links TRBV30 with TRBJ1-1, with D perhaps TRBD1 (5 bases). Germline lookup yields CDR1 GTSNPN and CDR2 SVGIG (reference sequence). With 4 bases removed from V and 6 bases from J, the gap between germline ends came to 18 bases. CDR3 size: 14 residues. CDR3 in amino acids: CAWTLVGGVPEAFF. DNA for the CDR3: TGTGCCTGGACTCTAGTCGGGGGGGTACCTGAAGCTTTCTTT.

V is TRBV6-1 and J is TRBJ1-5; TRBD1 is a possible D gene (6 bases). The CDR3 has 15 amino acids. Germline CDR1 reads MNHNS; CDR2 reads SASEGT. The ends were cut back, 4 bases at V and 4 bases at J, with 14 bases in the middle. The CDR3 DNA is TGTGCCAGCAGTGTATTAGGACAGTCAAATCAGCCCCAGCATTTT. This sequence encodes CASSVLGQSNQPQHF.

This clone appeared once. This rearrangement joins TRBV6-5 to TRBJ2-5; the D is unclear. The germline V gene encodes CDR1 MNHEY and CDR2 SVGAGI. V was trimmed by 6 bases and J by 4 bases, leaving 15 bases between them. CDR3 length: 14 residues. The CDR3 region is CASSHGVIGETQYF. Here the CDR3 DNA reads TGTGCCAGCAGCCATGGAGTGATAGGAGAGACCCAGTACTTC.

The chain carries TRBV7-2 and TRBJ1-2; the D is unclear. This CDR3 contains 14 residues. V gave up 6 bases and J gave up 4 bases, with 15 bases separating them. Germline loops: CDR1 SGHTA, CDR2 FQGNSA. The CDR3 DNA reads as TGTGCCAGCAGAATCCCCGGGTATCCCTATGGCTACACCTTC. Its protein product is CASRIPGYPYGYTF.

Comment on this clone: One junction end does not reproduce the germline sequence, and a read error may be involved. The CDR3 DNA reads as TGTGCCAGCAGCTATCAGCTATTACAGGGGGATAAGCAGTATTTT. It specifies CASSYQLLQGDKQYF. This chain uses TRBV6-1 with TRBJ2-3; 8 nucleotides line up with TRBD1. Per the germline V gene, CDR1 is MNHNS and CDR2 is SASEGT. This CDR3 region has 15 residues.

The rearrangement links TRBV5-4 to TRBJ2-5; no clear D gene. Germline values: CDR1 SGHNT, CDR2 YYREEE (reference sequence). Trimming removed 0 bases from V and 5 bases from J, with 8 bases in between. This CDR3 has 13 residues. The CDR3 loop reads CASSLESQETQYF. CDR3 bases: TGTGCCAGCAGCTTGGAATCGCAGGAGACCCAGTACTTC.

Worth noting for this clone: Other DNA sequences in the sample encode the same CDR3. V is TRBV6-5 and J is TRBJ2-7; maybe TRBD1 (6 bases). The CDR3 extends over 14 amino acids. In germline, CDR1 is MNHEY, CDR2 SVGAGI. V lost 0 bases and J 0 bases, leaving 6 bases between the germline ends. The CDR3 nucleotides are TGTGCCAGCAGTTACTCCAGGGGCTCCTACGAGCAGTACTTC. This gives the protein CASSYSRGSYEQYF.

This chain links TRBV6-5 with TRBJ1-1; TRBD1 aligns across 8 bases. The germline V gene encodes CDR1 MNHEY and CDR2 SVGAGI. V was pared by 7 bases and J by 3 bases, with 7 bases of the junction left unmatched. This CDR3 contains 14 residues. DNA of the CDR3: TGTGCCAGCACCCCCGGACAGGGCGACACTGAAGCTTTCTTT. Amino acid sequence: CASTPGQGDTEAFF.

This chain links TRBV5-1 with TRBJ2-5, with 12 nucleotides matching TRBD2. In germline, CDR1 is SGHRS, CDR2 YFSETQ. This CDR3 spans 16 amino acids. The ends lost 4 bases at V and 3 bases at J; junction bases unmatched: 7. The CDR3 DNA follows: TGCGCCAGCAGCGCGCCTAGCGGGGGGGCCGAAGAGACCCAGTACTTC. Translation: CASSAPSGGAEETQYF.

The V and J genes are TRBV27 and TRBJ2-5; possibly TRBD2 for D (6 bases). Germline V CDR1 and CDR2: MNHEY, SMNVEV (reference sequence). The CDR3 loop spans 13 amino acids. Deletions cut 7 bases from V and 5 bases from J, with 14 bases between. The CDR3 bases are TGTGCCAGCAACCAGGGTGCGGGGGAGACCCAGTACTTC. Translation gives CASNQGAGETQYF.

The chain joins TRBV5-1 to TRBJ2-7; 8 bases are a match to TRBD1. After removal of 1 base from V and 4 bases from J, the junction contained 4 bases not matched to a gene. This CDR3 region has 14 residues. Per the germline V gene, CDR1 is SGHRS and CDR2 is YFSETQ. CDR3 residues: CASSLTGGRYEQYF. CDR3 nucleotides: TGCGCCAGCAGCTTGACAGGGGGTCGGTACGAGCAGTACTTC.

CDR3 DNA: TGTGCCAGCTCAGTCAAGCAGGGGGCGGACTCACCCCTCCACTTT. Residues: CASSVKQGADSPLHF. The V gene is TRBV18, the J gene TRBJ1-6, with 8 bases that match TRBD1. The germline V gene has CDR1 KGHSH and CDR2 LQKENI. V shed 5 bases, J shed 10 bases, and the junction held 10 bases outside the gene matches. CDR3 length: 15 amino acids.

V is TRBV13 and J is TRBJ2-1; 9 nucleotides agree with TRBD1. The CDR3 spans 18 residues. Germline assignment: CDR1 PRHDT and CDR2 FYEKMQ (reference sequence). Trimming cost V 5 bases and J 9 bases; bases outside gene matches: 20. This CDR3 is CASSGPGQGQHMNGEQFF. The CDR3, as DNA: TGTGCCAGCAGCGGACCGGGACAGGGTCAACACATGAACGGTGAGCAGTTCTTC.

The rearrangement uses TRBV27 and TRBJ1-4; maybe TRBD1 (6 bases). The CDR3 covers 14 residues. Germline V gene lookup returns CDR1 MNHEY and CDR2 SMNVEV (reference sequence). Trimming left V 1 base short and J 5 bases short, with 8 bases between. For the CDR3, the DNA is TGTGCCAGCAGTTTATGGGGGCACAATGAAAAACTGTTTTTT. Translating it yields CASSLWGHNEKLFF.

The CDR3 coding sequence is TGTGCCAGCAGTTCGGGACTTGGGACAGGGGGCATCGAGCAGTACTTC. Translated, it gives CASSSGLGTGGIEQYF. This chain joins TRBV11-2 and TRBJ2-7, with 12 nucleotides matching TRBD1. The CDR3 spans 16 residues. CDR1 SGHAT and CDR2 FQNNGV come from the germline V gene. Trimming removed 6 bases from V and 6 bases from J; junction bases left unmatched: 12.

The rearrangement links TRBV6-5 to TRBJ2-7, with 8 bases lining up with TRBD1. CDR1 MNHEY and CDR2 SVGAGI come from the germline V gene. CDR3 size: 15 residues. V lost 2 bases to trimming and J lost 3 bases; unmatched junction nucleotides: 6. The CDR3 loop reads CASSYPEGTGYEQYF. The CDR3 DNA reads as TGTGCCAGCAGTTACCCCGAGGGGACAGGCTACGAGCAGTACTTC.

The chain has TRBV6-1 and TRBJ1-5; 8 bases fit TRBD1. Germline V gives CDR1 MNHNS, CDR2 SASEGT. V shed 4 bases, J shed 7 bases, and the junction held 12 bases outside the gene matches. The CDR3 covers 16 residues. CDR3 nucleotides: TGTGCCAGCAGTGTCGCGGGACAGGTTATCGGACAGCCCCAGCATTTT. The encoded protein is CASSVAGQVIGQPQHF.